This T cell receptor beta chain stems from a study of post-analysis software for immune sequencing data. Study in general: Included courses were relapsing-remitting and secondary progressive multiple sclerosis; progressive-relapsing multiple sclerosis was also included. Study findings and constraints: Analysis by F measure revealed that same-batch samples clustered strongly together. Diversity measured as normalized Chao1 was significantly lower in multiple sclerosis patients than in controls.

With respect to this clonotype: Its target is unknown.

Libraries were made from TCR beta cDNA, and they carried unique molecular identifiers. Starting from roughly 1 to 10 million T cells, the study yielded approximately 460,000 cDNA molecules. TCRdb passed the PCR reads through MiXCR, listing each CDR3 protein once. The data hold around 400,000 distinct CDR3 sequences, with 30% to 40% observed a single time. The clonotype originates from a girl aged 2-10 years with multiple sclerosis. The source material was blood.

This chain's CDR3 is CSAFRQLEKLFF. CDR3 coding DNA: TGCAGTGCTTTTAGACAGCTTGAAAAACTGTTTTTT. The chain carries TRBV20-1 and TRBJ1-4, with D possibly being TRBD1 (5 bases). Per the germline V gene, CDR1 is DFQATT and CDR2 is SNEGSKA (reference sequence). This CDR3 contains 12 residues. V lost 5 bases, J lost 7 bases, and 11 bases lay in between.